The 7 T cell receptor beta chains presented below share a single source sample, sequenced in a study of sequential checkpoint blockade in melanoma. Profiling relied on immunoSEQ multiplex PCR, and the TCRdb table lists in-frame clones only, not all of them. The profile shows several thousand clones, nearly 60% of them singletons. Treatment indicated: randomized to nivolumab then ipilimumab (arm A) or the reverse (arm B). The material was CD8+ T cells sorted from blood (inferred from file names), obtained from a patient given nivolumab and ipilimumab in sequence. The receptors originated from a human donor with melanoma.

This chain connects TRBV7-3 to TRBJ1-6; D uncertain. Looked up from germline, CDR1 is SGHTA and CDR2 is FQGTGA. Trimming removed 2 bases at V and 10 bases at J, with 9 bases between. This CDR3 has 13 amino acids. CDR3 bases: TGTGCCAGCAGCTTATTAACGGGATCACCCCTCCACTTT. Its translation: CASSLLTGSPLHF.

This clone qualifies as large. The rearrangement links TRBV27 to TRBJ1-6; 8 bases are a match to TRBD1. V gave up 5 bases and J gave up 9 bases; unmatched junction bases: 15. The CDR3 contains 17 residues. Germline V gene lookup returns CDR1 MNHEY and CDR2 SMNVEV (reference sequence). CDR3 sequence reads: CASSPLGRQGHRSPLHF. In DNA form, the CDR3 reads TGTGCCAGCAGTCCCCTCGGGCGACAGGGGCATCGTTCACCCCTCCACTTT.

This clone was found a few times. This rearrangement joins TRBV27 to TRBJ2-7, with D possibly matching TRBD1 (5 bases). This CDR3 comprises 15 residues. Germline V gene lookup returns CDR1 MNHEY and CDR2 SMNVEV (reference sequence). Trimming pared 2 bases from V and 0 bases from J, leaving 11 bases between. Written as DNA, the CDR3 is TGTGCCAGCAGTTTAACCCGACAGAGCTCCTACGAGCAGTACTTC. This codes for CASSLTRQSSYEQYF.

The chain links TRBV6-5 to TRBJ1-1; D is uncertain. V gave up 2 bases and J gave up 6 bases, with 7 bases separating them. Germline V gene data show CDR1 as MNHEY and CDR2 as SVGAGI. The length of the CDR3 is 12 residues. For the CDR3, the DNA is TGTGCCAGCAGTTACGCGGGAGCTGAAGCTTTCTTT. Protein: CASSYAGAEAFF.

The chain couples TRBV7-6 to TRBJ1-6, with 9 bases that match TRBD1. Germline V gives CDR1 SGHVS, CDR2 FNYEAQ. CDR3 length equals 14 residues. The junction had 4 bases not matched to a gene; V was cut back by 5 bases and J by 8 bases. CDR3 amino acids: CASSEQGAYSPLHF. CDR3 sequence (DNA): TGTGCCAGCAGCGAACAGGGGGCTTATTCACCCCTCCACTTT.

This clone occurred a few times. The genes are TRBV6-5 and TRBJ2-7, with a tentative D call TRBD1 (6 bases). The CDR3 extends over 14 amino acids. V was cut by 4 bases and J by 2 bases, with 12 bases left in between. Looked up from germline, CDR1 is MNHEY and CDR2 is SVGAGI. The CDR3 region has the DNA TGTGCCAGCAGTTCGGACAGTACCACCTACGAGCAGTACTTC. This gives the protein CASSSDSTTYEQYF.

The chain uses TRBV4-1 and TRBJ1-6, with D tentatively TRBD1 (5 bases). The germline gives CDR1 MGHRA, CDR2 YSYEKL. Trimming shortened V by 0 bases and J by 10 bases, and 13 bases separated the two germline ends. CDR3 length: 15 residues. The CDR3 sequence: CASSQDPGYGSPLHF. CDR3 in DNA: TGCGCCAGCAGCCAAGACCCAGGGTATGGATCACCCCTCCACTTT.